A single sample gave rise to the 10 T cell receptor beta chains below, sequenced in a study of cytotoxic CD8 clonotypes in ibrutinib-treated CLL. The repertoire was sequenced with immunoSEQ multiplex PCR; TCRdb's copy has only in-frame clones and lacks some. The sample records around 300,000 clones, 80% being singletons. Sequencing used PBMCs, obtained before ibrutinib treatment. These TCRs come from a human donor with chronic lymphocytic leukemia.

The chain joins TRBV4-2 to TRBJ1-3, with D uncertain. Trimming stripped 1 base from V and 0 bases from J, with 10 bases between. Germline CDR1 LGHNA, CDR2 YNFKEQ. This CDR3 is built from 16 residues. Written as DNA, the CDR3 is TGTGCCAGCAGCCAAGTCCGGGGAAGCTCTGGAAACACCATATATTTT. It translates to CASSQVRGSSGNTIYF.

Here the CDR3 reads CASTGQGVYNEQFF. The CDR3 coding sequence is TGTGCCAGCACTGGGCAGGGGGTCTACAATGAGCAGTTCTTC. V is TRBV9 and J is TRBJ2-1; 7 bases line up with TRBD1. The germline CDR1 and CDR2 sequences are SGDLS and YYNGEE. The V gene end was trimmed by 6 bases and the J gene end by 3 bases; junction bases not matched to a gene: 6. The CDR3 has 14 amino acids.

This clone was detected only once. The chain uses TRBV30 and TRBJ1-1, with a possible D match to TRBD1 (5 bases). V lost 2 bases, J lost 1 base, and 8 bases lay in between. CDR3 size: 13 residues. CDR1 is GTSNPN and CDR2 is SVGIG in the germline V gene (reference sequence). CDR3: CAWSMDKNTEAFF. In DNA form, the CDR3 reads TGTGCCTGGAGTATGGACAAGAACACTGAAGCTTTCTTT. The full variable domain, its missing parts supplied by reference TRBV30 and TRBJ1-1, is SQTIHQWPATLVQPVGSPLSLECTVEGTSNPNLYWYRQAAGRGLQLLFYSVGIGQISSEVPQNLSASRPQDRQFILSSKKLLLSDSGFYLCAWSMDKNTEAFFGQGTRLTVV.

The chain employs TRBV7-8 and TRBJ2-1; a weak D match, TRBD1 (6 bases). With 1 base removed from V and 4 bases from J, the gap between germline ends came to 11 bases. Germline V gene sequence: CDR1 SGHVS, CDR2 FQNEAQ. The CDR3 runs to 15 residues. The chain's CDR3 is CASSLGRGPYNEQFF. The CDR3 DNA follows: TGTGCCAGCAGCTTAGGCAGGGGTCCGTACAATGAGCAGTTCTTC.

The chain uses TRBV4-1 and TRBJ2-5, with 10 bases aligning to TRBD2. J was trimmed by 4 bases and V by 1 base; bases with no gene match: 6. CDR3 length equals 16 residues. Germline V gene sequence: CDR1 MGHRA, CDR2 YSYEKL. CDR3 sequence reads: CASSQGGLAMIETQYF. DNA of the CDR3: TGCGCCAGCAGCCAAGGGGGACTAGCGATGATAGAGACCCAGTACTTC.

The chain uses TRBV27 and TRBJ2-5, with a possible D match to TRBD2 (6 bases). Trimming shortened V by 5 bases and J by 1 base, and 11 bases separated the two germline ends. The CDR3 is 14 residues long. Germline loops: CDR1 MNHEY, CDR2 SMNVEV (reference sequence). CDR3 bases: TGTGCCAGCAGTCTTAGCGGATTCCAAGAGACCCAGTACTTC. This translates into CASSLSGFQETQYF.

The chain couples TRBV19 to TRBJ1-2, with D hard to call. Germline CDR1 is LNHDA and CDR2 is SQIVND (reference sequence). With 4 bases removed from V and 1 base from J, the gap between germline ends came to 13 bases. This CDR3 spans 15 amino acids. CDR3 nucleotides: TGTGCCAGTAGTAACCCCCCAGGATTTAACTATGGCTACACCTTC. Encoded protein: CASSNPPGFNYGYTF. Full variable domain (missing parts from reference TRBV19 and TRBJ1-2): DGGITQSPKYLFRKEGQNVTLSCEQNLNHDAMYWYRQDPGQGLRLIYYSQIVNDFQKGDIAEGYSVSREKKESFPLTVTSAQKNPTAFYLCASSNPPGFNYGYTFGSGTRLTVV.

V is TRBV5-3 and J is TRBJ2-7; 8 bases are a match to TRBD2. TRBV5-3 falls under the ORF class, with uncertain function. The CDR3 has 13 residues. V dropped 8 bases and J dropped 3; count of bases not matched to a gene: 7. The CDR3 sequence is CASSSSGSYEQYF. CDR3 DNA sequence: TGTGCCAGCAGTTCAAGCGGGAGCTACGAGCAGTACTTC.

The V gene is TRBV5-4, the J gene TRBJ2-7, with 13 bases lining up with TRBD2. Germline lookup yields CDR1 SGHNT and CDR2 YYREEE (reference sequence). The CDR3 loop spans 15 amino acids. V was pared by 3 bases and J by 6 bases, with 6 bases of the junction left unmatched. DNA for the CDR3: TGTGCCAGCAGCTCTCGGACTAGCGGGGGCCTCGAGCAGTACTTC. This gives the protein CASSSRTSGGLEQYF.

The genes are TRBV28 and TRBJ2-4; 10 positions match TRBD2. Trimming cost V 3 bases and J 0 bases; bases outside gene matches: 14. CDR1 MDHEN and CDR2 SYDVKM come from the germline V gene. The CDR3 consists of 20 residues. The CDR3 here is CASSFLVEASGSLAKNIQYF. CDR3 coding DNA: TGTGCCAGCAGTTTTTTGGTGGAGGCTAGCGGGAGCCTAGCCAAAAACATTCAGTACTTC.